This T cell receptor beta chain was captured in a study of human T cells and chemical hapten exposure. About the research overall: 2% DPC applied to an approximately 2 cm by approximately 2 cm arm area sensitized donors. Broader study findings: TCRs at a frequency above 1 in 1000 stayed unchanged with DPC sensitization.

As regards this clonotype: Its specificity is unknown.

Germline V gene data show CDR1 as SGHKS and CDR2 as YYEKEE (reference sequence). There are 15 residues in the CDR3. V gave up 0 bases and J gave up 5 bases, with 12 bases separating them. Described time point: pre-sensitization, week 0. Treatment meaning: therapeutic diphenylcyclopropenone sensitization with weekly scalp DPC. The library labeled individual cDNA molecules by adding unique molecular identifiers to them. TCRdb fed the RACE reads into MiXCR, producing one record per CDR3 protein. The sample has more than 250,000 distinct CDR3 sequences; roughly 8.9% are singletons. The clonotype comes from a woman between 40 and 55 years old with alopecia areata. Some clones in this sample may be carry-over from other donors' samples. The genes are TRBV5-5 and TRBJ1-5, with no clear D. Sequencing was performed on whole blood, taken in connection with sensitization to the hapten diphenylcyclopropenone (DPC). CDR3 sequence: CASSLVPDSYQPQHF. The CDR3 nucleotides read TGTGCCAGCAGCTTGGTGCCAGACTCCTATCAGCCCCAGCATTTT.